The T cell receptor beta chain described here comes from a study of T cell responses to AZD1222 COVID-19 vaccine (dated by TCRdb to about 2021). Background for the entire study: TCR sequencing was performed for 230 to 250 trial participants, of whom about 210 were given two doses of AZD1222 and some 26 were given two doses of MenACWY control vaccine. Trial participants were enrolled into age subgroups of 18-55, 56-69 and 70-plus years, which contained about 150, 27 and 61 TCR-sequenced participants, respectively.

In regard to this clone: Its antigen specificity is not known. No per-base quality is available; no much larger clone lies one base away.

From its cysteine to its phenylalanine, the CDR3 spans 13 amino acids. Of the read, only the CDR3 DNA is kept; its 39 bases are in frame from base 1. The CDR1 and CDR2 encoded by the germline V gene are SGHDN and FVKESK. At the junction V is shortened by 5 bases and J by 8 bases; bases outside the gene matches: 4. Read against the paper, the sample's time point label means: about 28 days (+/-7) after the second vaccine dose. AZD1222 recipients given second doses at about 4 weeks or at about 12 weeks were pooled, since spike-specific TCR depth and breadth were not found to differ between the two schedules. Samples from vaccinated people were obtained from the UK trials COV001 and COV002, which included a single-blind randomized controlled phase 2/3 trial of AZD1222 (ChAdOx1 nCoV-19) in healthy adults. For TCRbeta chain sequencing, PBMC samples from trial participants were taken at day 0 and at day 28 after the second dose.

The study at large found these results: After two AZD1222 doses, both the breadth and the depth of spike-specific TCRs were significantly higher than at day 0 and than in MenACWY recipients. The 56-69-year group was small, and its depth increase did not reach significance, likely because of low power. Epitopes outside the regions mutated in the B.1.351 and B.1.1.7 variants were reportedly recognized by nearly half of the unique spike-specific TCRs. CD4 TCRs associated with the vaccine covered the entire spike protein, and the dominant responses were in regions 160-218 and 743-854. Only a handful of AZD1222 recipients were SARS-CoV-2 seropositive at baseline, limiting conclusions about previously exposed vaccinees. Most participants were white British and females outnumbered males, and the authors suggested that clonal diversity may have been underestimated. Because no day 14 peak-response samples were available, repertoires were characterized only after the peak T cell response.

The CDR3 regions of human TCRbeta chains were analyzed by immunosequencing. The study's own analysis went as follows. TCRs in the repertoires were compared against a reference library of SARS-CoV-2-specific TCRs that had been generated with the MIRA antigen-specificity platform. Breadth was defined as the fraction of unique TCRs that were SARS-CoV-2-associated, and depth was defined as the fraction of total T cells that were SARS-CoV-2-associated. Using the MIRA data, each spike-specific TCR was assigned both to the spike region to which the TCR was reactive and to a CD4 or CD8 class. Log10-transformed breadth and depth values were compared by one-way ANOVA with Sidak's multiple comparisons tests. Not all clones reach the TCRdb copy of this immuneACCESS table, which keeps in-frame sequences only. Checked studies attribute under half of the gap to unresolved V genes and leave the rest unexplained. The V and J calls and clone size were taken over from that table, and D and trimming were inferred from the DNA. The sample yields 150,000 to 200,000 clones; roughly 94% were counted once. Roughly 5.5% of the sample goes to the ten largest clones.

The sequence derives from an adult who received the AZD1222 COVID-19 vaccine. The sequencing here drew on peripheral blood, taken 28 days after the second AZD1222 dose. The chain is assembled from TRBV14 and TRBJ1-4; TRBD1 matches 8 bases in the middle. DNA sequence: TGTGCCAGCAGCATTCGACAGGGGGAAAAACTGTTTTTT. It translates to CASSIRQGEKLFF.